The TCR beta chain under discussion was sequenced for a study of blood T cell repertoires in COVID-19. As for the study in general: Specimens from acute and convalescent COVID-19 originated in the United States, Italy and Spain. The cDNA or gDNA used as material had been derived from T cells, B-cell-depleted T cells, or PBMCs.

V was pared by 3 bases and J by 5 bases, with 7 bases of the junction left unmatched. Germline V lookup: CDR1 KGHSH, CDR2 LQKENI. The CDR3 sequence is 15 residues long. TCRdb's copy holds only in-frame clones and misses some; the assay was immunoSEQ multiplex PCR. This sample carries over 250,000 clones, approximately 91% of them seen once, and the ten largest clones take about 0.74%. The receptor was isolated from a woman aged 25 to 39 with acute or convalescent COVID-19. The sample comprised peripheral blood. The J gene is TRBJ2-1, the V gene TRBV18; TRBD2 matches at 7 bases. The CDR3 loop reads CASSPGLAANNEQFF. DNA for the CDR3: TGTGCCAGCTCACCCGGGCTAGCGGCCAACAATGAGCAGTTCTTC.